Below are 4 T cell receptor beta chains sequenced from a single sample in a study of T cell responses to AZD1222 COVID-19 vaccine. Profiling relied on immunoSEQ multiplex PCR, and the TCRdb table lists in-frame clones only, not all of them. The profile shows about 110,000 clones, 70% to 90% of them singletons. Sequenced material: peripheral blood, taken on day 0 of AZD1222 vaccination. These receptors originate from an adult in good health.

This sequence joins TRBV6-5 and TRBJ2-1; D gene uncertain. Germline CDR1 is MNHEY and CDR2 is SVGAGI. There are 14 residues in the CDR3. V lost 6 bases and J 4 bases, leaving 13 bases between the germline ends. The CDR3 sequence is CASSLGPSYNEQFF. DNA of the CDR3: TGTGCCAGCAGCCTCGGACCATCATACAATGAGCAGTTCTTC.

This clone occurred once. This chain links TRBV10-3 with TRBJ1-5; a weak D match, TRBD1 (6 bases). V lost 7 bases to trimming and J lost 3 bases, with 10 bases between them. The CDR3 is 13 amino acids. In germline, CDR1 is ENHRY, CDR2 SYGVKD. The CDR3 protein is CAITPGDNQPQHF. Written as DNA, the CDR3 is TGTGCCATCACCCCAGGGGACAATCAGCCCCAGCATTTT.

The V call is TRBV13, the J call TRBJ2-7; 11 nucleotides agree with TRBD2. This CDR3 comprises 14 residues. Trimming took 8 bases from V and 1 from J; bases not matched to a gene: 4. Germline CDR1 PRHDT, CDR2 FYEKMQ (reference sequence). CDR3 protein: CASSGTSGSYEQYF. The CDR3 DNA follows: TGTGCCAGCTCCGGGACTAGCGGATCCTACGAGCAGTACTTC.

The J gene is TRBJ1-5, the V gene TRBV28; tentatively, D is TRBD1 (6 bases). The CDR3 extends over 14 amino acids. V was clipped by 6 bases and J by 9 bases, with 18 bases between them. Germline V gene sequence: CDR1 MDHEN, CDR2 SYDVKM. CDR3 residues: CASSLIRGGLPQHF. CDR3 DNA: TGTGCCAGCAGCTTGATAAGGGGGGGACTGCCCCAGCATTTT.